This passage covers 19 T cell receptor beta chains from one sample sequenced in a study of T cell responses to AZD1222 COVID-19 vaccine. The assay was immunoSEQ multiplex PCR, and TCRdb's table has in-frame clones only and misses some. The sample includes 150,000 to 200,000 clones, around 94% of them seen just once. This sample comprised peripheral blood, obtained on day 0 of AZD1222 vaccination. The source of these receptors is an adult in good health.

Here the CDR3 reads CASSYSIDNTGELFF. The DNA of the CDR3 is TGTGCCAGCAGTTACTCGATTGATAACACCGGGGAGCTGTTTTTT. The genes are TRBV6-2 or TRBV6-3 and TRBJ2-2; D remains unclear. This CDR3 has 15 amino acids. Trimming left V 0 bases short and J 2 bases short, with 7 bases between. CDR1 is MNHEY, CDR2 SVGEGT, per germline.

As regards this clone: Additional DNA sequences in this sample encode the identical CDR3. The rearrangement joins TRBV4-1 to TRBJ1-1; D unresolved. This CDR3 region has 13 residues. Trimming pared 1 base from V and 5 bases from J, leaving 8 bases between. CDR1 and CDR2 (germline): MGHRA, YSYEKL. CDR3 in DNA: TGCGCCAGCAGCCAAGGATTGGGGACTGAAGCTTTCTTT. This codes for CASSQGLGTEAFF.

This clone was picked up one time. This chain uses TRBV3-1 (or the pseudogene TRBV3-2) with TRBJ2-3; D remains ambiguous. The CDR3 covers 14 residues. The germline gives CDR1 LGHDT, CDR2 YNNKEL (reference sequence). The germline V and J ends were trimmed by 3 bases and 0 bases, with 7 bases remaining between them. The CDR3 DNA sequence: TGTGCCAGCAGCCACCGGAGTAGCACAGATACGCAGTATTTT. Translation gives CASSHRSSTDTQYF.

Here the CDR3 DNA reads TGTGCCAGCAGCTTGTGGCATATCGACGAGCAGTACTTC. It translates to CASSLWHIDEQYF. This chain uses TRBV5-6 with TRBJ2-7; D remains unclear. CDR3 length: 13 amino acids. CDR1 and CDR2 (germline): SGHDT, YYEEEE. Trimming took 1 base from V and 5 from J, leaving 10 bases between them.

The V and J genes are TRBV29-1 and TRBJ1-2; D remains ambiguous. This CDR3 spans 13 amino acids. Germline V lookup: CDR1 SQVTM, CDR2 ANQGSEA. The V end lost 4 bases, the J end lost 1 base, and 10 bases lay between the germline ends. In nucleotides, the CDR3 is TGCAGCGTTGTCGCGGACGGTAACTATGGCTACACCTTC. Translating gives CSVVADGNYGYTF.

The chain links TRBV4-3 to TRBJ2-5; tentative D call: TRBD1 (5 bases). The CDR3 covers 15 residues. Looked up from germline, CDR1 is LGHNA and CDR2 is YSLEER. V shed 1 base and J shed 0 bases, with 9 bases lying between them. In DNA form, the CDR3 reads TGCGCCAGCAGCCAAGGCGACAGAAACCAAGAGACCCAGTACTTC. Its translation: CASSQGDRNQETQYF.

This chain joins TRBV30 and TRBJ1-5; D unresolved. The CDR3 is 13 amino acids. V lost 2 bases, J lost 2 bases, and 7 bases lay in between. Germline values: CDR1 GTSNPN, CDR2 SVGIG (reference sequence). The CDR3, as DNA: TGTGCCTGGAGTATTACGGGCAATCAGCCCCAGCATTTT. Residues: CAWSITGNQPQHF.

J is TRBJ2-3 and V is TRBV19; weak D call: TRBD2 (7 bases). Trimming stripped 6 bases from V and 3 bases from J, with 16 bases between. The CDR3 runs to 15 residues. Germline CDR1 is LNHDA and CDR2 is SQIVND (reference sequence). DNA of the CDR3: TGTGCCAGTAGCCCCCGGGGGGCCGTAACAGATACGCAGTATTTT. Its protein is CASSPRGAVTDTQYF.

The CDR3 coding sequence is TGTGCCAGAAGCAGGCACCCGGGACTAGCGGGGGATTACTCCTACGAGCAGTACTTC. Its translation: CARSRHPGLAGDYSYEQYF. This chain joins TRBV5-3 and TRBJ2-7; 14 bases map to TRBD2. TRBV5-3 is designated an ORF whose function remains uncertain. The CDR3 consists of 19 residues. V lost 4 bases and J lost 0; bases outside the gene matches: 12.

The chain employs TRBV29-1 and TRBJ2-7; 7 bases map to TRBD1. Germline CDR1 reads SQVTM; CDR2 reads ANQGSEA. Trimming cost V 5 bases and J 2 bases; bases outside gene matches: 3. This CDR3 has 12 residues. CDR3 in DNA: TGCAGCGTTAGGGACAGCACCTACGAGCAGTACTTC. Encoded protein: CSVRDSTYEQYF.

This clone has just a few counts. The gene calls are TRBV4-2 and TRBJ2-1, with 14 bases aligning to TRBD2. CDR1 is LGHNA and CDR2 is YNFKEQ in the germline V gene. This CDR3 contains 15 residues. Trimming removed 1 base from V and 8 bases from J; junction bases left unmatched: 1. The CDR3 reads CASSQGLAGGHEQFF. In DNA form, the CDR3 reads TGTGCCAGCAGCCAAGGACTAGCGGGGGGGCATGAGCAGTTCTTC.

The gene calls are TRBV14 and TRBJ1-2; TRBD1 aligns across 7 bases. CDR3 length: 15 residues. The V gene end was trimmed by 3 bases and the J gene end by 5 bases; junction bases not matched to a gene: 9. CDR1 and CDR2 (germline): SGHDN, FVKESK. The CDR3 protein is CASSHRGQTGYGYTF. CDR3 DNA: TGTGCCAGCAGCCATCGGGGACAGACGGGATATGGCTACACCTTC.

The gene calls are TRBV28 and TRBJ1-2; TRBD1 agrees at 8 bases. Trimming took 2 bases from V and 2 from J; bases not matched to a gene: 1. CDR1 and CDR2 from the germline V gene are MDHEN and SYDVKM. This CDR3 has 14 residues. The CDR3 coding sequence is TGTGCCAGCAGTTTAGCAGGGGGCAACTATGGCTACACCTTC. Translated: CASSLAGGNYGYTF.

The chain employs TRBV10-3 and TRBJ2-7; D remains unclear. The CDR3 is made up of 12 amino acids. V was pared by 2 bases and J by 5 bases, with 7 bases between. CDR1 and CDR2 from the germline V gene are ENHRY and SYGVKD. CDR3 residues: CAISEPSDEQYF. The DNA for the CDR3 is TGTGCCATCAGTGAGCCCAGCGACGAGCAGTACTTC.

This chain uses TRBV7-2 with TRBJ1-2; D not certain. CDR1 is SGHTA, CDR2 FQGNSA, per germline. Trimming cost V 5 bases and J 4 bases, with 17 bases left between them. CDR3 size: 15 residues. This chain's CDR3 is CASSPADRWSYGYTF. In DNA, the CDR3 is TGTGCCAGCAGCCCCGCAGACCGATGGAGCTATGGCTACACCTTC.

The chain is built from TRBV29-1 and TRBJ2-3, with D unresolved. Per the germline V gene, CDR1 is SQVTM and CDR2 is ANQGSEA. The CDR3 is made up of 16 amino acids. Trimming cost V 6 bases and J 1 base, with 20 bases left between them. Written as DNA, the CDR3 is TGCAGCGTCTGGGATCTGACGCCTAAGGGCACAGATACGCAGTATTTT. It is translated as CSVWDLTPKGTDTQYF.

This clone has just one count. The chain joins TRBV7-2 to TRBJ2-3, with D maybe TRBD1 (6 bases). Germline values: CDR1 SGHTA, CDR2 FQGNSA. V was clipped by 2 bases and J by 4 bases, with 13 bases between them. The CDR3 is made up of 15 amino acids. The CDR3 here is CASSLTGQSADTQYF. The CDR3 DNA reads as TGTGCCAGCAGCTTAACTGGACAGAGCGCAGATACGCAGTATTTT.

The table lists this clone with a few counts. Other DNA sequences in the same sample also yield this CDR3. V and J are TRBV5-1 and TRBJ1-4; no firm D call. The CDR3 is made up of 14 amino acids. CDR1 and CDR2 from the germline V gene are SGHRS and YFSETQ. The V end lost 0 bases, the J end lost 0 bases, and 3 bases lay between the germline ends. CDR3 DNA: TGCGCCAGCAGCTTGGATTCAACTAATGAAAAACTGTTTTTT. Residues: CASSLDSTNEKLFF. Full variable domain (missing parts from reference TRBV5-1 and TRBJ1-4): KAGVTQTPRYLIKTRGQQVTLSCSPISGHRSVSWYQQTPGQGLQFLFEYFSETQRNKGNFPGRFSGRQFSNSRSEMNVSTLELGDSALYLCASSLDSTNEKLFFGSGTQLSVL.

This clone has only one observation. The CDR3 DNA is TGTGCCAGCAGCTTATACGGCGGGGCAGGGATGACTAACTATGGCTACACCTTC. Protein product: CASSLYGGAGMTNYGYTF. The J gene is TRBJ1-2, the V gene TRBV7-9, with a tentative D call TRBD1 (5 bases). V shed 2 bases and J shed 0 bases, with 19 bases lying between them. The germline V gene has CDR1 SEHNR and CDR2 FQNEAQ (reference sequence). This CDR3 has 18 residues.